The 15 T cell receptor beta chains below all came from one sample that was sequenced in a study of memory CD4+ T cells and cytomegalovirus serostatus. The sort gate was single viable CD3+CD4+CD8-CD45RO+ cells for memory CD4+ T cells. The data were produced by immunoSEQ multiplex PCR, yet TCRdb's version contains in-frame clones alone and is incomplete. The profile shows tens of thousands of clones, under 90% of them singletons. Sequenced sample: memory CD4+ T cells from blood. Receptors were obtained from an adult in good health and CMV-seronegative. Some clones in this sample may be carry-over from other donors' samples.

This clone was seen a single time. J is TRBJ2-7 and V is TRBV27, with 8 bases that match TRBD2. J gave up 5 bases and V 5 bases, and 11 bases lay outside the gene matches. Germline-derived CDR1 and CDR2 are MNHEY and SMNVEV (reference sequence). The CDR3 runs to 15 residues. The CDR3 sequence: CASSIPGLGTHEQYF. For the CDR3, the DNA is TGTGCCAGCAGTATACCGGGACTAGGAACCCACGAGCAGTACTTC.

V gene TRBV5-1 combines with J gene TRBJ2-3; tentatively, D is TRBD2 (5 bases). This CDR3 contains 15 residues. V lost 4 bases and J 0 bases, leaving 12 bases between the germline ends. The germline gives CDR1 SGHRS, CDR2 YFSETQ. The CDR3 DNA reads TGCGCCAGCAGCCTTGTTGAGGGCAGCACAGATACGCAGTATTTT. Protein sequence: CASSLVEGSTDTQYF.

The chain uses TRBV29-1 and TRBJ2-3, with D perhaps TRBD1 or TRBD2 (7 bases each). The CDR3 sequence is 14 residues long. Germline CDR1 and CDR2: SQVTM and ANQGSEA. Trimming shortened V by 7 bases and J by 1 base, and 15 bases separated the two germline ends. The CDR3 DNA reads TGCAGCGCCGGACAGGCGGGGGGCACAGATACGCAGTATTTT. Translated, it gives CSAGQAGGTDTQYF.

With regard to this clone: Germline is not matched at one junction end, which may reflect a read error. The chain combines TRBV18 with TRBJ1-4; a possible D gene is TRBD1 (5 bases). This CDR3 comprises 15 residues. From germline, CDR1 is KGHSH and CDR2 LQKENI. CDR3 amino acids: CASSAPGRTNEKLFF. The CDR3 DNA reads TGTGCCAGCTCAGCACCGGGACGGACTAATGAAAAACTGTTTTTT. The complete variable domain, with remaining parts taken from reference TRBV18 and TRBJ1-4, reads NAGVMQNPRHLVRRRGQEARLRCSPMKGHSHVYWYRQLPEEGLKFMVYLQKENIIDESGMPKERFSAEFPKEGPSILRIQQVVRGDSAAYFCASSAPGRTNEKLFFGSGTQLSVL.

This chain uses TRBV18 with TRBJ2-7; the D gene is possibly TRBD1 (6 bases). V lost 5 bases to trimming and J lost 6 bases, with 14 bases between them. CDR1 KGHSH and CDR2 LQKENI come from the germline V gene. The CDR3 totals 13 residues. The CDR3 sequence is CASSSSQGSEQYF. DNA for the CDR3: TGTGCCAGCTCATCCTCACAGGGATCCGAGCAGTACTTC.

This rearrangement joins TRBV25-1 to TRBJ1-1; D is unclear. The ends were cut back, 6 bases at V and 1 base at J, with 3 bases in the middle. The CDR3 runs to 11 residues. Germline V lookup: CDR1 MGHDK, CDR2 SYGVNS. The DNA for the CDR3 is TGTGCCAGCAGGGGGAACACTGAAGCTTTCTTT. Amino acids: CASRGNTEAFF.

CDR3 sequence: CASSKKGTGDGYTF. The CDR3 DNA reads TGTGCCAGCAGCAAAAAAGGGACAGGGGATGGCTACACCTTC. The rearrangement links TRBV21-1 to TRBJ1-2; the table's D call, TRBD1, has no DNA check behind it. TRBV21-1 is deemed a pseudogene. This CDR3 has 14 residues.

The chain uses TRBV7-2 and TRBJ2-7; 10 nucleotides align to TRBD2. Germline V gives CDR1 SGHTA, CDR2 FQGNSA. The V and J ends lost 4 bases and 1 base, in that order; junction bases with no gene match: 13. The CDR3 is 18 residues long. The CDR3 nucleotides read TGTGCCAGCAGCTCCCGGGGGCCTAGCGGGAGTATTTCCTACGAGCAGTACTTC. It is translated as CASSSRGPSGSISYEQYF.

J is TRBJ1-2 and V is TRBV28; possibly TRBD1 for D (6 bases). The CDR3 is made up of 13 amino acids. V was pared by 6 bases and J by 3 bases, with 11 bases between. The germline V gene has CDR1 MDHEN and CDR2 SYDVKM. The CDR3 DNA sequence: TGTGCCAGCAGCTCCGACAGGCACTATGGCTACACCTTC. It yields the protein CASSSDRHYGYTF.

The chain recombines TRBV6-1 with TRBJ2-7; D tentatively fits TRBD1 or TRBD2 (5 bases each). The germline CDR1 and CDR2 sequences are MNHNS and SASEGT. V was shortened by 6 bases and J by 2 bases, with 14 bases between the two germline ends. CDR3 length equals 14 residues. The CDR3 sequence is CASRGRGATYEQYF. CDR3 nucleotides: TGTGCCAGCAGAGGACGAGGGGCGACCTACGAGCAGTACTTC.

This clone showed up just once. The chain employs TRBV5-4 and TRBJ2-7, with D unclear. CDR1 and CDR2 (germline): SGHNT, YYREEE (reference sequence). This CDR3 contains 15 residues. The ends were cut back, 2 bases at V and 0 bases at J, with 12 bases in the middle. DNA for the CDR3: TGTGCCAGCAGCTTAGGCTATAGGAGCTCCTACGAGCAGTACTTC. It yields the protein CASSLGYRSSYEQYF.

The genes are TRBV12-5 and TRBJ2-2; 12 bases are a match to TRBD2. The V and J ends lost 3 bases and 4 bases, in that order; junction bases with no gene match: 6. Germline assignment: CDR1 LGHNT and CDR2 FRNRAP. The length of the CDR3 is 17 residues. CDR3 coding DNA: TGTGCTAGTGGTTTTCGGGGGACTAGCGGGTTCACCGGGGAGCTGTTTTTT. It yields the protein CASGFRGTSGFTGELFF. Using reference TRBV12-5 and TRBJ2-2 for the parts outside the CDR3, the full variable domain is DARVTQTPRHKVTEMGQEVTMRCQPILGHNTVFWYRQTMMQGLELLAYFRNRAPLDDSGMPKDRFSAEMPDATLATLKIQPSEPRDSAVYFCASGFRGTSGFTGELFFGEGSRLTVL.

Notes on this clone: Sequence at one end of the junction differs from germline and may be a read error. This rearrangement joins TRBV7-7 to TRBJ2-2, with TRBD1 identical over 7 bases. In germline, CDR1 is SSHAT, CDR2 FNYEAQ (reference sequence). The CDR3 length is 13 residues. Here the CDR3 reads CASSHDRAGELFF. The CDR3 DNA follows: TGTGCTAGCAGCCATGACAGGGCCGGGGAGCTGTTTTTT.

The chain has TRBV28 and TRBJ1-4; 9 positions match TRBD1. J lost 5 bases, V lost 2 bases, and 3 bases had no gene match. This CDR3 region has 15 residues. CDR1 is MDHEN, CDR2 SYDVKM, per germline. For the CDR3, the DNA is TGTGCCAGCAGTTTAGGGACAGGGTTAAATGAAAAACTGTTTTTT. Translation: CASSLGTGLNEKLFF.

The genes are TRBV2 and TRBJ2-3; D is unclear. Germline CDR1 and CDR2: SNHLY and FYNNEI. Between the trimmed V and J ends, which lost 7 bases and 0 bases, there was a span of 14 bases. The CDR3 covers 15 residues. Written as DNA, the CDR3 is TGTGCCAGCATAACTCAGCGAGGCAGCACAGATACGCAGTATTTT. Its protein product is CASITQRGSTDTQYF.